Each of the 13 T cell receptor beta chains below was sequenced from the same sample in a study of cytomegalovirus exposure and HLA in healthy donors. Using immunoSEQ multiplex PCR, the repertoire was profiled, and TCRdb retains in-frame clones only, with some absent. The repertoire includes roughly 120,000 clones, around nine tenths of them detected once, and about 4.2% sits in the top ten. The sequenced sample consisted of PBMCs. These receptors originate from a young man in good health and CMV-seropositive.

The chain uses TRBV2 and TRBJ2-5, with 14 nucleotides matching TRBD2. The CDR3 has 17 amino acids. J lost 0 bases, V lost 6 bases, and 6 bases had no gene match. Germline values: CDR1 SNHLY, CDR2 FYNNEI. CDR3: CASSPGLAGVNQETQYF. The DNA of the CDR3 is TGTGCCAGCAGCCCGGGACTAGCGGGGGTAAACCAAGAGACCCAGTACTTC.

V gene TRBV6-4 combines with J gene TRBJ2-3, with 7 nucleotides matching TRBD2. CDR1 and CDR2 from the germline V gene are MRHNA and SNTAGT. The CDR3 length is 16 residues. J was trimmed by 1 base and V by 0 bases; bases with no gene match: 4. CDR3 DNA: TGTGCCAGCAGTGACTCAGCGGCGGGGGGCACAGATACGCAGTATTTT. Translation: CASSDSAAGGTDTQYF.

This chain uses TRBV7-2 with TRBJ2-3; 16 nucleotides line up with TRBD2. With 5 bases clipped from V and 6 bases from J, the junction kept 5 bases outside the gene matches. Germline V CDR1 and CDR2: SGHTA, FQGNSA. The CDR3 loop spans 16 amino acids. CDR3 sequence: CASSQGLAGGLDTQYF. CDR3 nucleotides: TGTGCCAGCAGCCAGGGACTAGCGGGGGGGCTCGATACGCAGTATTTT.

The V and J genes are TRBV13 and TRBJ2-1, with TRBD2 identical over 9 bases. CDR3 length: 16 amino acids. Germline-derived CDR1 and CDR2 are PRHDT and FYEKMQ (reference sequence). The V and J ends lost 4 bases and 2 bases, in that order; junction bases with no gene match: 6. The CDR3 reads CASSYRGGDPYNEQFF. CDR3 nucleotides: TGTGCCAGCAGCTATCGCGGGGGGGACCCCTACAATGAGCAGTTCTTC.

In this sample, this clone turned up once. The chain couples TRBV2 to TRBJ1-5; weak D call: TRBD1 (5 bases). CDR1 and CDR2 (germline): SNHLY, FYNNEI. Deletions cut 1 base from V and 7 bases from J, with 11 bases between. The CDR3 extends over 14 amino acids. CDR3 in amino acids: CASSEDSWGQPQHF. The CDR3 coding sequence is TGTGCCAGCAGTGAAGATTCCTGGGGCCAGCCCCAGCATTTT.

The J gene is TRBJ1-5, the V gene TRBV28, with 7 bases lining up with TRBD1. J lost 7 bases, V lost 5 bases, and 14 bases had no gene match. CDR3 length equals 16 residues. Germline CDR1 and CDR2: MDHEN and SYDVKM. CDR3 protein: CASSRVGTALRQPQHF. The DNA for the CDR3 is TGTGCCAGCAGTAGGGTTGGGACAGCACTTCGGCAGCCCCAGCATTTT.

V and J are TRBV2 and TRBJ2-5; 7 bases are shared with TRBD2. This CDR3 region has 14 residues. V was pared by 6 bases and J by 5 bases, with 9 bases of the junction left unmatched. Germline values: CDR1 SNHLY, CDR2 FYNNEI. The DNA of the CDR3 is TGTGCCAGCAGGGCGAGGACTAGTGACGAGACCCAGTACTTC. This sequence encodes CASRARTSDETQYF.

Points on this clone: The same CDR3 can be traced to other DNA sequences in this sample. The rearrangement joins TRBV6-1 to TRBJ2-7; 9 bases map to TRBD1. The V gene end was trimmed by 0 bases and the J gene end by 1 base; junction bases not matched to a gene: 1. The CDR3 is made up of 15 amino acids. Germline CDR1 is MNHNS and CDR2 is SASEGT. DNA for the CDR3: TGTGCCAGCAGTGAAGCCGGGACAGGGTCCTACGAGCAGTACTTC. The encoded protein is CASSEAGTGSYEQYF.

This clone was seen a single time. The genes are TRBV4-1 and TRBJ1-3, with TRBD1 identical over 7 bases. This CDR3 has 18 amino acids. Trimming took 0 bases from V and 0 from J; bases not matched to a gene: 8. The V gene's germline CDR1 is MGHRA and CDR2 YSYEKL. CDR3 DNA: TGCGCCAGCAGCCAAGATAGGGACAGTGGTCTCTCTGGAAACACCATATATTTT. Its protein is CASSQDRDSGLSGNTIYF.

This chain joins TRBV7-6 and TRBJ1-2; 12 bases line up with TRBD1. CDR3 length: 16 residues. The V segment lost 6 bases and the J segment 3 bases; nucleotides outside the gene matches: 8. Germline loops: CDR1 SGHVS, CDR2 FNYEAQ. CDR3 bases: TGTGCCAGCAGTAATAGGGGACAGGGGGCGGACTATGGCTACACCTTC. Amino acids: CASSNRGQGADYGYTF.

For the CDR3, the DNA is TGTGCCAGCAGCCGTACGGGGGGGGGAACTGAAGCTTTCTTT. Translating gives CASSRTGGGTEAFF. The chain has TRBV4-2 and TRBJ1-1; TRBD1 is a possible D gene (5 bases). In germline, CDR1 is LGHNA, CDR2 YNFKEQ. This CDR3 is 14 amino acids long. Deletions cut 4 bases from V and 5 bases from J, with 14 bases between.

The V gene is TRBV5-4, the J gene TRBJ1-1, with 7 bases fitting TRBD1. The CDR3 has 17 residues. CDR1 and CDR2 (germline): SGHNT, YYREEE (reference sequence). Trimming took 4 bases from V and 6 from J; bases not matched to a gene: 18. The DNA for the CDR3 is TGTGCCAGCAGCATAGATACTAGGACCGGGACAGTGGCTGAAGCTTTCTTT. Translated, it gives CASSIDTRTGTVAEAFF.

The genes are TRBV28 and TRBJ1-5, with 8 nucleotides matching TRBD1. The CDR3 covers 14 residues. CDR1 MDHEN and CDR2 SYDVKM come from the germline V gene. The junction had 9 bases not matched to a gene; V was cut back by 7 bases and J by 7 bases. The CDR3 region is CASKFFDRGQPQHF. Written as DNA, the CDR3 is TGTGCCAGCAAATTCTTTGACAGGGGCCAGCCCCAGCATTTT.